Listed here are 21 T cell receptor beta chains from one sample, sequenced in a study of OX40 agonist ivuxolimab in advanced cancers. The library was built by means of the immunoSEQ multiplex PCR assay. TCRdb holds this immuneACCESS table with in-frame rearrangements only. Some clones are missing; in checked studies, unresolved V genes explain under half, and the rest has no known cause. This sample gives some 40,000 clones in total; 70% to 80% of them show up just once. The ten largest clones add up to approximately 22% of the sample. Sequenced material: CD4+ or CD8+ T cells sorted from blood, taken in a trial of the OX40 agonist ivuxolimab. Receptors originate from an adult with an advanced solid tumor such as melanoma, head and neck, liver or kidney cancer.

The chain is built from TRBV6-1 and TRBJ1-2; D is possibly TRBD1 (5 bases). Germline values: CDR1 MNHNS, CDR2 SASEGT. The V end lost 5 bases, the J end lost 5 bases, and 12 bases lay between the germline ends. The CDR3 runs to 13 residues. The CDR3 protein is CASSPPEGYGYTF. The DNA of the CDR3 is TGTGCCAGCAGTCCACCCGAGGGGTATGGCTACACCTTC.

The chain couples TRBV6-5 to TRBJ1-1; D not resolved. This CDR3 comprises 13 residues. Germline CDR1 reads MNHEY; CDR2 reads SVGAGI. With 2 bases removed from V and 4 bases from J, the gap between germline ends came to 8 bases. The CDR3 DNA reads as TGTGCCAGCAGTTACACCACCCCCACTGAAGCTTTCTTT. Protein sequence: CASSYTTPTEAFF.

The chain's CDR3 is CASSLIGDSRTEAFF. CDR3 nucleotide sequence: TGTGCCAGCAGCCTGATCGGGGACAGCCGAACTGAAGCTTTCTTT. This chain uses TRBV5-5 with TRBJ1-1; 7 nucleotides agree with TRBD1. The CDR3 runs to 15 residues. Germline loops: CDR1 SGHKS, CDR2 YYEKEE (reference sequence). The ends lost 4 bases at V and 5 bases at J; junction bases unmatched: 11.

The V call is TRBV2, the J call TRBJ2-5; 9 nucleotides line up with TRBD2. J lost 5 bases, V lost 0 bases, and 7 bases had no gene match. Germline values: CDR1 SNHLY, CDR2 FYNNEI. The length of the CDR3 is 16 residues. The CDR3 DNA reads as TGTGCCAGCAGTGAAGCAATAGCGGGAGCCGCGGAGACCCAGTACTTC. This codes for CASSEAIAGAAETQYF.

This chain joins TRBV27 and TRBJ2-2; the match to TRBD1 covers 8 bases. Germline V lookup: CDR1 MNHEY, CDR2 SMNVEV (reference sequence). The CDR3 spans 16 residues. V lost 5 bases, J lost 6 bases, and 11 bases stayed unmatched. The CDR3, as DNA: TGTGCCAGCAGTCTCACTCAGACAGGGGCCCCCGGGGAGCTGTTTTTT. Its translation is CASSLTQTGAPGELFF.

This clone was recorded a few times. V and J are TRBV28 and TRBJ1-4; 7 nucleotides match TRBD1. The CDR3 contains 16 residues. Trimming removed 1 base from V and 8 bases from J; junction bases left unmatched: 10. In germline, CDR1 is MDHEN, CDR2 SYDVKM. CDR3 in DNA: TGTGCCAGCAGTTTATACCCGACAGGGTTGCAAGAAAAACTGTTTTTT. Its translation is CASSLYPTGLQEKLFF.

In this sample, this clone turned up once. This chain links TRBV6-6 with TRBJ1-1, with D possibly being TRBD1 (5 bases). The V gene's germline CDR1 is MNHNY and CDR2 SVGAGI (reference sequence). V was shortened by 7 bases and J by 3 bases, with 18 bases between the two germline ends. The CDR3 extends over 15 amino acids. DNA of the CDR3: TGTGCCAGCAACTCCCTCCGGGGCACGGACACTGAAGCTTTCTTT. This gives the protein CASNSLRGTDTEAFF.

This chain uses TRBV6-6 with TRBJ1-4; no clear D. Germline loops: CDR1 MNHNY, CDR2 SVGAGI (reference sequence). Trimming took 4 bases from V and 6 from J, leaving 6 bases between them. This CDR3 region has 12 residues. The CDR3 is CASSSLDEKLFF. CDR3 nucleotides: TGTGCCAGCAGTTCTTTGGATGAAAAACTGTTTTTT.

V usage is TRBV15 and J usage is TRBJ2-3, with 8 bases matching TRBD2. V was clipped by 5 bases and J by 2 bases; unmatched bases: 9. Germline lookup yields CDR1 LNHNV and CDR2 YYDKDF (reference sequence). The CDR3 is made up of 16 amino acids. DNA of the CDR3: TGTGCCACCAGCGCTTCAACTAGCGGCTACACAGATACGCAGTATTTT. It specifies CATSASTSGYTDTQYF. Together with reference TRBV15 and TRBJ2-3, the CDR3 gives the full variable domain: DAMVIQNPRYQVTQFGKPVTLSCSQTLNHNVMYWYQQKSSQAPKLLFHYYDKDFNNEADTPDNFQSRRPNTSFCFLDIRSPGLGDTAMYLCATSASTSGYTDTQYFGPGTRLTVL.

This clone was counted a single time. CDR3 sequence reads: CATSRASGSYNEQFF. The CDR3 nucleotides read TGTGCCACCAGCAGAGCCAGCGGCTCCTACAATGAGCAGTTCTTC. The chain is built from TRBV15 and TRBJ2-1; tentative D call: TRBD2 (5 bases). The germline V and J ends were trimmed by 1 base and 0 bases, with 7 bases remaining between them. The CDR3 has 15 amino acids. Germline lookup yields CDR1 LNHNV and CDR2 YYDKDF (reference sequence).

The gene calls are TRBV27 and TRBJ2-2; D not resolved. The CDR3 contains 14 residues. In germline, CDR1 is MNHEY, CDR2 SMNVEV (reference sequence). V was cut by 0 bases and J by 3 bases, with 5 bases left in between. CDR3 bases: TGTGCCAGCAGTTTATCACTATACACCGGGGAGCTGTTTTTT. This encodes CASSLSLYTGELFF.

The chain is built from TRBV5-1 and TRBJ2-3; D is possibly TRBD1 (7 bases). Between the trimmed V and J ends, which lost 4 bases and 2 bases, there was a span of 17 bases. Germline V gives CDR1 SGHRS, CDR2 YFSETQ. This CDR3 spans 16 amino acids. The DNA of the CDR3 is TGCGCCAGCAGCGAGACGGGAGAGGGGGCCACAGATACGCAGTATTTT. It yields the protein CASSETGEGATDTQYF.

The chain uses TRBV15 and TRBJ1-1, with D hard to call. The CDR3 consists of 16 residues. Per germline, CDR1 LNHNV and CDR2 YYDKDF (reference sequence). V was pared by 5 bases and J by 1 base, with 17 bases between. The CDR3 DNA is TGTGCCACCAGCCCTGGAATAGGCCGGGGGAACACTGAAGCTTTCTTT. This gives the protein CATSPGIGRGNTEAFF.

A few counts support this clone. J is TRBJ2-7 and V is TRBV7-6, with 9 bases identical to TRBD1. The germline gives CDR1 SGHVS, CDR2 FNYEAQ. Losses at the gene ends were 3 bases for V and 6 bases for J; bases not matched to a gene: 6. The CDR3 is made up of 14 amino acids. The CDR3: CASSLRDRDPEQYF. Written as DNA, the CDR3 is TGTGCCAGCAGCTTGAGGGACAGGGACCCCGAGCAGTACTTC. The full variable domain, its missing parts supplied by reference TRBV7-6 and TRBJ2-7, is GAGVSQSPRYKVTKRGQDVALRCDPISGHVSLYWYRQALGQGPEFLTYFNYEAQQDKSGLPNDRFSAERPEGSISTLTIQRTEQRDSAMYRCASSLRDRDPEQYFGPGTRLTVT.

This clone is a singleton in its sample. CDR3 in amino acids: CASSSSEGYGYTF. CDR3 in DNA: TGTGCCAGCAGCTCTTCTGAGGGGTATGGCTACACCTTC. The chain couples TRBV7-2 to TRBJ1-2; tentatively, D is TRBD1 (5 bases). With 4 bases removed from V and 5 bases from J, the gap between germline ends came to 11 bases. CDR1 and CDR2 from the germline V gene are SGHTA and FQGNSA. The CDR3 has 13 residues. The entire variable domain, with the rest obtained from reference TRBV7-2 and TRBJ1-2, is as follows: GAGVSQSPSNKVTEKGKDVELRCDPISGHTALYWYRQSLGQGLEFLIYFQGNSAPDKSGLPSDRFSAERTGGSVSTLTIQRTQQEDSAVYLCASSSSEGYGYTFGSGTRLTVV.

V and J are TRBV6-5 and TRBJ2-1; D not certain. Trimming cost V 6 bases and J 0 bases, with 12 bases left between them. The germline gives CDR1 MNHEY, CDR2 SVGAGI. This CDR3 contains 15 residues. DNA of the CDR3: TGTGCCAGCAGCACGACCGTGGCCTCCTACAATGAGCAGTTCTTC. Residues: CASSTTVASYNEQFF.

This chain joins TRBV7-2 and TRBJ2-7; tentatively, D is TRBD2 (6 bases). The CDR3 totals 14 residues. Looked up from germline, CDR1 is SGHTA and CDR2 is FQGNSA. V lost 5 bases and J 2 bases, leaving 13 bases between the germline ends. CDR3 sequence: CASSPPGGTYEQYF. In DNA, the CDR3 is TGTGCCAGCAGCCCCCCCGGAGGGACCTACGAGCAGTACTTC.

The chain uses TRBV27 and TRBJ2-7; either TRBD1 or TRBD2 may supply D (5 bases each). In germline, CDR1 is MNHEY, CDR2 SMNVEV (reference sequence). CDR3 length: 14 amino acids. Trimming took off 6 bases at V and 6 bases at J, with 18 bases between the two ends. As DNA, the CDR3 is TGTGCCAGCAGCGCGCGGGTCCGGGACGGCGAGCAGTACTTC. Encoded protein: CASSARVRDGEQYF.

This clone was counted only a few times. CDR3 coding DNA: TGTGCCAGCAGTGACGGACTAGCGGGGCGCTACAATGAGCAGTTCTTC. Residues: CASSDGLAGRYNEQFF. The gene calls are TRBV25-1 and TRBJ2-1; 12 bases are shared with TRBD2. V was clipped by 3 bases and J by 3 bases; unmatched bases: 3. The CDR3 consists of 16 residues. Germline V gives CDR1 MGHDK, CDR2 SYGVNS. The full variable domain, completed using reference TRBV25-1 and TRBJ2-1, is EADIYQTPRYLVIGTGKKITLECSQTMGHDKMYWYQQDPGMELHLIHYSYGVNSTEKGDLSSESTVSRIRTEHFPLTLESARPSHTSQYLCASSDGLAGRYNEQFFGPGTRLTVL.

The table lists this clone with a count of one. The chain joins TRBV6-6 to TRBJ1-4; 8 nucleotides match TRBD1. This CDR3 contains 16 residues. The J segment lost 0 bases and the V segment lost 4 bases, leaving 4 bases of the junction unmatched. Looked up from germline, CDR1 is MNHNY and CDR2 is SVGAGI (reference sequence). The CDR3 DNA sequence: TGTGCCAGCAGTTGGACAGGGACTGCAACTAATGAAAAACTGTTTTTT. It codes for CASSWTGTATNEKLFF.

The CDR3 is CASSEAEFINRGDNYGYTF. The CDR3 nucleotides are TGTGCCAGCAGTGAAGCGGAATTTATAAACAGGGGAGATAACTATGGCTACACCTTC. The V gene is TRBV2, the J gene TRBJ1-2, with TRBD1 identical over 7 bases. J was trimmed by 1 base and V by 0 bases; bases with no gene match: 14. This CDR3 region has 19 residues. Per the germline V gene, CDR1 is SNHLY and CDR2 is FYNNEI.